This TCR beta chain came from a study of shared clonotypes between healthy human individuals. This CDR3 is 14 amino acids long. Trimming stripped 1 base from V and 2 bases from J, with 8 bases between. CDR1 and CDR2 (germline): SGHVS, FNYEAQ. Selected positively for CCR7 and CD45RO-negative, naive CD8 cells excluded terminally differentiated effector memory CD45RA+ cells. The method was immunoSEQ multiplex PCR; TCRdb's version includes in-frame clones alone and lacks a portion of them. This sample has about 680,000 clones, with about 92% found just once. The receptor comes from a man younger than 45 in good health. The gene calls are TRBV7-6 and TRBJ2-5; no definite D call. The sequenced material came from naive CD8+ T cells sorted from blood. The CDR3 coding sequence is TGTGCCAGCAGCTTAGGTGTCGGACAAGAGACCCAGTACTTC. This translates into CASSLGVGQETQYF.